Below, 14 T cell receptor beta chains from the same sample are listed, as sequenced in a study of OX40 agonist ivuxolimab in advanced cancers. The repertoire was sequenced with immunoSEQ multiplex PCR; TCRdb's copy has only in-frame clones and lacks some. The sample includes around 69,000 clones, about 88% of them seen just once. The sequencing here drew on CD4+ or CD8+ T cells sorted from blood, taken in a trial of the OX40 agonist ivuxolimab. Receptors were obtained from an adult with an advanced solid tumor such as melanoma, head and neck, liver or kidney cancer.

This chain joins TRBV6-5 and TRBJ1-5; D is undetermined. This CDR3 region has 12 residues. Germline CDR1 is MNHEY and CDR2 is SVGAGI. V shed 6 bases and J shed 2 bases, with 5 bases lying between them. The chain's CDR3 is CASRGGNQPQHF. CDR3 nucleotides: TGTGCCAGCAGGGGTGGCAATCAGCCCCAGCATTTT.

The chain employs TRBV6-6 and TRBJ1-3; D possibly corresponds to TRBD1 (6 bases). V lost 6 bases and J lost 0, with 12 bases in between. Germline CDR1 and CDR2: MNHNY and SVGAGI (reference sequence). CDR3 length equals 15 residues. The CDR3 here is CASRLGGFSGNTIYF. In nucleotides, the CDR3 is TGTGCCAGCAGATTGGGGGGCTTCTCTGGAAACACCATATATTTT.

This clone was recorded only once. The chain employs TRBV23-1 and TRBJ2-7; 10 bases agree with TRBD1. TRBV23-1 is known as an ORF, though its function is uncertain. Trimming took 4 bases from V and 3 from J; bases not matched to a gene: 15. The CDR3 sequence is 18 residues long. CDR3: CASSPRGTGALAYYEQYF. CDR3 DNA sequence: TGCGCCAGCAGTCCCAGGGGGACAGGGGCGTTGGCGTACTACGAGCAGTACTTC.

The CDR3 protein is CASSLTVMNTEAFF. As DNA, the CDR3 is TGTGCCAGCAGCTTAACCGTAATGAACACTGAAGCTTTCTTT. The chain carries TRBV13 and TRBJ1-1; D is unclear. V lost 2 bases and J 0 bases, leaving 7 bases between the germline ends. The CDR3 extends over 14 amino acids. Germline V gene lookup returns CDR1 PRHDT and CDR2 FYEKMQ (reference sequence).

V gene TRBV4-3 combines with J gene TRBJ1-1, with no clear D. Between the trimmed V and J ends, which lost 0 bases and 2 bases, there was a span of 7 bases. CDR3 length equals 14 residues. CDR1 is LGHNA and CDR2 is YSLEER in the germline V gene. The CDR3 spells CASSQDLVNTEAFF. CDR3 coding DNA: TGCGCCAGCAGCCAAGATTTAGTTAACACTGAAGCTTTCTTT.

This rearrangement joins TRBV5-6 to TRBJ1-4, with a tentative D call TRBD1 (5 bases). Trimming left V 2 bases short and J 7 bases short, with 15 bases between. The CDR3 loop spans 15 amino acids. Germline assignment: CDR1 SGHDT and CDR2 YYEEEE. CDR3 protein: CASSFSGPRGEKLFF. CDR3 DNA sequence: TGTGCCAGCAGCTTCTCGGGGCCTAGGGGTGAAAAACTGTTTTTT.

The chain has TRBV2 and TRBJ2-5, with D possibly being TRBD1 or TRBD2 (5 bases each). V lost 4 bases to trimming and J lost 2 bases, with 14 bases between them. The CDR3 is 15 amino acids. The germline V gene has CDR1 SNHLY and CDR2 FYNNEI. In DNA form, the CDR3 reads TGTGCCAGCAGTGCGCTAGGGACGAATCAAGAGACCCAGTACTTC. It yields the protein CASSALGTNQETQYF. Filled out from reference TRBV2 and TRBJ2-5, the complete variable domain reads EPEVTQTPSHQVTQMGQEVILRCVPISNHLYFYWYRQILGQKVEFLVSFYNNEISEKSEIFDDQFSVERPDGSNFTLKIRSTKLEDSAMYFCASSALGTNQETQYFGPGTRLLVL.

The rearrangement uses TRBV28 and TRBJ2-7, with 8 bases lining up with TRBD1. Germline V lookup: CDR1 MDHEN, CDR2 SYDVKM. J gave up 4 bases and V 5 bases, and 10 bases lay outside the gene matches. The CDR3 is 15 residues long. The CDR3 is CASSAPGQAHYEQYV. CDR3 nucleotide sequence: TGTGCCAGCAGTGCTCCGGGACAGGCCCATTACGAGCAGTACGTC.

The genes are TRBV18 and TRBJ2-7; 10 nucleotides match TRBD1. Germline assignment: CDR1 KGHSH and CDR2 LQKENI. V lost 4 bases and J lost 6; bases outside the gene matches: 9. The CDR3 extends over 15 amino acids. CDR3 region: CASSLNTGQGGEQYV. The CDR3 DNA is TGTGCCAGCTCACTCAATACCGGACAGGGGGGCGAGCAGTACGTC.

This clone was found a few times. The V call is TRBV10-3, the J call TRBJ2-7; possible D gene TRBD2, 6 bases. Germline V gene lookup returns CDR1 ENHRY and CDR2 SYGVKD. V lost 3 bases, J lost 6 bases, and 15 bases lay in between. This CDR3 comprises 14 residues. The CDR3 region is CAISDPGRGFEQYV. The CDR3 DNA reads TGTGCCATCAGTGACCCGGGACGGGGGTTCGAGCAGTACGTC.

The chain combines TRBV27 with TRBJ2-7; weak D call: TRBD1 (6 bases). The germline CDR1 and CDR2 sequences are MNHEY and SMNVEV (reference sequence). This CDR3 is built from 18 residues. V gave up 5 bases and J gave up 6 bases, with 29 bases separating them. DNA for the CDR3: TGTGCCAGCAGTATGGCGCAGGGGATCTCTCCCATCATAGGCGAGCAGTACTTC. Protein sequence: CASSMAQGISPIIGEQYF.

The rearrangement uses TRBV5-1 and TRBJ1-3, with 10 bases that match TRBD1. The V segment lost 7 bases and the J segment 0 bases; nucleotides outside the gene matches: 7. The CDR3 is 16 residues long. The germline V gene encodes CDR1 SGHRS and CDR2 YFSETQ. The CDR3 loop reads CASSRQGADSGNTIYF. CDR3 in DNA: TGCGCCAGCTCCAGACAGGGGGCCGACTCTGGAAACACCATATATTTT.

This clone was counted a single time. This chain joins TRBV7-2 and TRBJ1-1; D is possibly TRBD1 (6 bases). The CDR3 has 14 amino acids. Germline V lookup: CDR1 SGHTA, CDR2 FQGNSA. V lost 6 bases and J 4 bases, leaving 15 bases between the germline ends. The DNA of the CDR3 is TGTGCCAGCAGGTATACAGGGCTGAGCACTGAAGCTTTCTTT. Protein sequence: CASRYTGLSTEAFF.

This clone was detected once. J is TRBJ1-5 and V is TRBV10-3; the match to TRBD1 covers 9 bases. The V gene's germline CDR1 is ENHRY and CDR2 SYGVKD. The CDR3 is made up of 14 amino acids. V lost 10 bases, J lost 7 bases, and 11 bases stayed unmatched. CDR3 nucleotides: TGTGCCACGGCGCGGACAGGGGAAAAACAGCCCCAGCATTTT. It translates to CATARTGEKQPQHF.